This T cell receptor beta chain was recovered during a study of post-analysis software for immune sequencing data. Study results and limitations: Patients with multiple sclerosis recorded significantly lower normalized Chao1 diversity than controls, the study found. TRBV segments more frequent in patients than in controls numbered five and included TRBV5-6, TRBV5-1 and TRBV20-1.

TCR beta cDNA libraries had unique molecular identifiers. Using its own MiXCR run on the PCR reads, TCRdb lists one record per CDR3 protein. In the table there are about 380,000 distinct CDR3 sequences, approximately 38% of which are singletons. This CDR3 has 13 residues. J gave up 3 bases and V 6 bases, and 5 bases lay outside the gene matches. The germline V gene encodes CDR1 DFQATT and CDR2 SNEGSKA (reference sequence). This clonotype appeared many times. Its antigen is unidentified. Material for sequencing was blood. The source of this sequence is a girl between 5 and 17 years old with multiple sclerosis. This sequence joins TRBV20-1 and TRBJ2-3; 8 bases agree with TRBD2. The CDR3 region is CSATGGRTDTQYF. The CDR3 nucleotides read TGCAGTGCCACGGGGGGGCGGACAGATACGCAGTATTTT.